One T cell receptor (beta chain) is described in this entry. Its recognized antigen is unknown. No qualities accompany the bases; no much larger clone lies one base away. The library was generated by 5' RACE. For sequencing, an Illumina HiSeq 2500 was employed. A second about 7 to 11 cycle PCR used a sample-barcoded 5' primer and a J-beta primer mix. Each TCR beta cDNA molecule received a unique molecular identifier from a template-switch 5' adaptor carrying 12 random nucleotides. Each sample yielded at least 2.5 million CDR3-containing paired-end reads. First-strand cDNA was synthesized from all RNA with the Mint cDNA synthesis kit, primed by a TRBC-specific oligonucleotide. Following uracil-DNA glycosylase treatment, all cDNA underwent a first 18-cycle PCR with the universal primers M1SS and BC2_uni_R. On the authors' methods: For normalization, 1 million high-quality reads were randomly selected from each sample, with every read carrying a distinct molecular identifier. Instead of being binned into consensus sequences, reads that shared molecular identifiers were thrown out. MiTCR, run with a Q25 quality threshold and the strictest error-elimination algorithm, handled CDR3 identification, clonotype clustering and error correction. A nonparametric unseen species model using Euler transformation provided a lower-bound estimate of total TCR beta diversity. The public reads were reanalyzed by TCRdb: fastp trimming at Q25, MiXCR alignment, in-frame beta chains only. CDR3 protein duplicates are merged, each entry listing the most common genes and DNA. Clone size and V and J calls follow TCRdb, not the original study. For this sample there are nearly 800,000 distinct CDR3 sequences; roughly 25% appear just once. Clones ranked in the top ten supply 3% to 4.5% of the sample.

Donors were a few dozen systemically healthy Caucasian individuals from Russia aged 6 to 90 years. Each donor gave around 9 milliliters of peripheral blood, collected into EDTA-treated Vacutainer tubes. Ficoll-Paque density-gradient centrifugation was used to isolate PBMCs, with at least 6.5 million per sample. Trizol reagent was used to extract total RNA from PBMCs, with at least 6 micrograms per sample. The percentages of naive CD45RAhigh/CD27high T cells were determined by flow cytometry on a PBMC aliquot from every donor. These data belong to a study of blood T cells in healthy people across ages (dated by TCRdb to about 2015). Looking at the study overall: In model experiments, roughly one uniquely barcoded TCR beta cDNA molecule per two T cells was captured by template switching. The study analyzed two additional independent replicas of 1 million unique cDNA reads from the same blood draw for two donors, one aged 18 to 30 and one aged 80 or older. The study measured age-related changes in TCR beta repertoire diversity using deep sequencing normalized with unique cDNA molecular identifiers. Four age groups were formed from the donors: young (average approximately 16 years), middle-aged (roughly 38), aged (about 68) and long-lived (less than 85).

Points the paper makes about the study in general: Donor CMV infection status was unknown, potentially confounding age-related changes in expanded clonotypes. Because profiling used bulk unsorted PBMCs, naive and antigen-experienced compartments could not be compared conclusively. A strong correlation was found between observed TCR beta diversity and the percentage of naive T cells measured by flow cytometry. Estimates of total diversity based on one million sequenced T cells were regarded as lower bounds and as underestimates. Compared with the aged group, the long-lived group had more naive CD4+ T cells, fewer expanded clones and increased TCR diversity, suggesting age selection. As age increased, observed TCR beta diversity per million T cells dropped in a roughly linear way, and a significant reduction was already evident by age 40.

Sequences DFQATT (CDR1) and SNEGSKA (CDR2) are obtained from the germline V gene (reference sequence). Trimming costs V 1 base and J 6 bases, and their ends lie 9 bases apart. Measured from the cysteine to the phenylalanine, the CDR3 is 13 residues long. Here the CDR3 DNA is all that survives: 39 bases in frame from base 1. This sample was also put to use in a study of T cells of mothers and their children. The second investigation adds: Donors were nine systemically healthy Caucasian individuals: three mothers and their six children. cDNA synthesis used all of the extracted RNA, with approximately 1.4 ug of RNA in each 15 ul reaction. In the second PCR, the M1S primer added sample barcodes and 2-4 random nucleotides. Each mother yielded over 9.5 million TCR beta CDR3 reads and each child 2.5 million to 3 million reads. TCR recombination output is similarly shaped by thymic selection in related and unrelated pairs, with a minor effect exerted by inherited differences. Normalized repertoire overlap in related mother-child pairs was always slightly higher than in unrelated mother-child pairs, but the difference was never significant. No persistent microchimeric T cell clones were detected, at a sensitivity of around 97 clones per million clonotypes. To look for features that set related mother-child pairs apart from unrelated individuals, the researchers ran deep NGS to compare the TCR beta repertoires of mothers and children. Mothers averaged about 40 +/- 4 years of age and children averaged about 10 +/- 4 years. After adapter ligation with NEBNext reagents, the libraries were sequenced on Illumina HiSeq 2000 with 100+100 nt paired-end reads. Mother and child libraries were prepared a month apart and sequenced in separate runs to prevent cross-contamination. Each donor had between about 450,000 and 2,100,000 distinct TCR beta clonotypes identified. Naive TCR beta clonotypes were estimated from low-frequency clonotypes matched to each donor's FACS-determined naive share, without sorting.

Recombination linked TRBV20-1 to TRBJ1-4; confidence is insufficient to name the D gene. Input material: blood. The clonotype originates from a boy between 5 and 17 years old in good health. The nucleotide sequence reads TGCAGTGCTAGAGTTCGAGATTATGAAAAACTGTTTTTT. Protein translation: CSARVRDYEKLFF.